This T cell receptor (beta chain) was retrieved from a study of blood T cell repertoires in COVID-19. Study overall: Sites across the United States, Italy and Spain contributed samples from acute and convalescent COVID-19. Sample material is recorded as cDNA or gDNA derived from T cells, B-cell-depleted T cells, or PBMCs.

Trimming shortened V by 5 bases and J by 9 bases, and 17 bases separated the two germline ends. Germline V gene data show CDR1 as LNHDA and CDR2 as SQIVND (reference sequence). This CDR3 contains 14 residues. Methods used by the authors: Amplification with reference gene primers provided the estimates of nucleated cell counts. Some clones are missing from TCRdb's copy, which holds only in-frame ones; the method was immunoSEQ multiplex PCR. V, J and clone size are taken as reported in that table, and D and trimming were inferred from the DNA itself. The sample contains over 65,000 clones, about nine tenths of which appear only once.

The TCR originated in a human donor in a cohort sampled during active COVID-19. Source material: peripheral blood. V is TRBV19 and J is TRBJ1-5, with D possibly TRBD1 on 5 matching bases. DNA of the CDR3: TGTGCCAGTAGTGTAGGGACGGTGGGAGCGCCCCAGCATTTT. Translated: CASSVGTVGAPQHF.